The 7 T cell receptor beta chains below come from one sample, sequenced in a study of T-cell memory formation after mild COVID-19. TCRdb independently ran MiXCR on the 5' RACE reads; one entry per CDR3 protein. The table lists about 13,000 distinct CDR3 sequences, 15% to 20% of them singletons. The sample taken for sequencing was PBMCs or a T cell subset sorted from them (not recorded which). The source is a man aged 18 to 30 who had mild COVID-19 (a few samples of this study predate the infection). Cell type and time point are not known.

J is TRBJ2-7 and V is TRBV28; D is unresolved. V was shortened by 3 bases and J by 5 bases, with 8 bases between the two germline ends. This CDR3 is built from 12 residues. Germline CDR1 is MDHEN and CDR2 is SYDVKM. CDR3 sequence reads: CASSFAPDEQYF. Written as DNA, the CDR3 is TGTGCCAGCAGTTTCGCGCCAGACGAGCAGTACTTC.

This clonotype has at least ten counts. The CDR3 DNA follows: TGCGCCAGCAGCCTGACAGGGAACACCGGGGAGCTGTTTTTT. Its protein product is CASSLTGNTGELFF. The chain combines TRBV5-1 with TRBJ2-2, with D maybe TRBD1 (6 bases). The V end lost 4 bases, the J end lost 1 base, and 8 bases lay between the germline ends. The CDR3 consists of 14 residues. Germline CDR1 SGHRS, CDR2 YFSETQ.

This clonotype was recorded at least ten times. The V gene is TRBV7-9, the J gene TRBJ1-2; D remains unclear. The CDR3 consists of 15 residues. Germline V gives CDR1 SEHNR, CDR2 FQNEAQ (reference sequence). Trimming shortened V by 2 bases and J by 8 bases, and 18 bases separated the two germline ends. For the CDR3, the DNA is TGTGCCAGCAGCTTACCCGGCCGCCGGTTGGAGGGCTACACCTTC. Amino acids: CASSLPGRRLEGYTF.

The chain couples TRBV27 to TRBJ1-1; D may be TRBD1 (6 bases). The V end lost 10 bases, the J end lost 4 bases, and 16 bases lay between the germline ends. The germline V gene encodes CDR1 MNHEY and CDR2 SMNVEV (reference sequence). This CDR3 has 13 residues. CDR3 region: CATQRGAVTEAFF. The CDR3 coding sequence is TGTGCCACCCAGAGGGGGGCGGTCACTGAAGCTTTCTTT.

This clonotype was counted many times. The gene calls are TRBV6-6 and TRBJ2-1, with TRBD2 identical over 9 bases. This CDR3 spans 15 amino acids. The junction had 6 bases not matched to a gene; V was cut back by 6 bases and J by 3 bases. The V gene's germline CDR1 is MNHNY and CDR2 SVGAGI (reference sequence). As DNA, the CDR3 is TGTGCCAGCAGCCCTCTAGCGGGGCACTACAATGAGCAGTTCTTC. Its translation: CASSPLAGHYNEQFF.

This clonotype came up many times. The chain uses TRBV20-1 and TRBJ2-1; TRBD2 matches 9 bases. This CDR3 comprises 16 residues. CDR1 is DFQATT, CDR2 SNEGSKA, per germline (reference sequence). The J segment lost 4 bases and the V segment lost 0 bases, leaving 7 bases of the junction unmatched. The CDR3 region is CSAREITAGGYNEQFF. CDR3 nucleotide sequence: TGCAGTGCTAGAGAGATTACGGCGGGGGGGTACAATGAGCAGTTCTTC.

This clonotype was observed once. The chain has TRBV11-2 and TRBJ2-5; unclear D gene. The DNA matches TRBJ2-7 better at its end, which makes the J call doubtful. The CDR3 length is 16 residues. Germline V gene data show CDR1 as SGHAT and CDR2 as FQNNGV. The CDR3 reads CASSHLPTLRSYEQYF. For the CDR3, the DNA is TGTGCCAGCAGCCACCTCCCAACACTTAGATCCTACGAGCAGTACTTC.